This TCR beta chain derives from a study of OX40 agonist ivuxolimab in advanced cancers. Study-level background: Administration of intravenous ivuxolimab to patients occurred every 2 weeks at 0.01 to 10 mg/kg. The eligibility criteria allowed prior anti-PD-1, anti-PD-L1 or anti-CTLA-4 therapy, and 30% to 45% had some.

Collection of blood occurred at baseline, at cycle 4 day 1, and at cycle 7 day 1. Unmatched junction bases numbered 4, after V lost 4 bases and J lost 3 bases. Per the germline V gene, CDR1 is SGHTA and CDR2 is FQGNSA. CDR3 length equals 14 residues. Findings and limits, study-wide: The study observed clonal expansion of CD4+ and CD8+ blood T cells by week 6 at 0.1 to 3.0 mg/kg.

The protocol was immunoSEQ multiplex PCR, while the TCRdb copy is restricted to in-frame clones and leaves out a portion. The sample yields about 54,000 clones, approximately 84% seen once. A single count supports this clone. Its antigen is not known. The chain links TRBV7-2 to TRBJ2-3; 7 positions agree with TRBD2. Sequencing used CD4+ or CD8+ T cells sorted from blood, obtained in a trial of the OX40 agonist ivuxolimab. The receptor comes from an adult with an advanced solid tumor such as melanoma, head and neck, liver or kidney cancer. The CDR3, as DNA: TGTGCCAGCAGCTGGGGGGAGGGTACAGATACGCAGTATTTT. Protein product: CASSWGEGTDTQYF.